The rows below give T cell receptor beta chains drawn from one sample of a study of T cells after yellow fever vaccination. One entry per CDR3 protein results from TCRdb running MiXCR on the 5' RACE reads. The table includes around 400,000 distinct CDR3 sequences, more than 9% detected once. Specimen: PBMCs, collected on the day of the first yellow fever vaccination. Receptors were obtained from a man younger than 30 who received the YFV17D yellow fever vaccine. The CDR3 runs from the conserved cysteine through the conserved F or W. A D gene is named only where the DNA matches it firmly. Size is omitted from some rows. Given values are once, few, many or a class for expanded clones.

TRBJ2-7,NA,NA,TRBV11-2,TGTGCCAGCAGCTTTGGGGGGGGGCGATACGAGCAGTACTTC,CASSFGGGRYEQYF
TRBJ2-3,many,NA,TRBV6-1,TGTGCCAGCAGTGACCGTAGCACAGATACGCAGTATTTT,CASSDRSTDTQYF
TRBJ1-2,NA,TRBD1,TRBV20-1,TGCAGTGCTATCCCACAGGGGGCCGGGGGCTACACCTTC,CSAIPQGAGGYTF
TRBJ2-1,NA,NA,TRBV5-1,TGCGCCAGCAGGGATCCTAGCTGGGGGGCCTACAATGAGCAGTTCTTC,CASRDPSWGAYNEQFF
TRBJ2-2,few,TRBD2,TRBV20-1,TGCAGTGCTAGACAGGGACTAGCCCCCGGGGAGCTGTTTTTT,CSARQGLAPGELFF
TRBJ1-5,NA,NA,TRBV4-2,TGTGCCAGCAGCCAAGATTCGGTCGGCAATCAGCCCCAGCATTTT,CASSQDSVGNQPQHF
TRBJ2-7,many,TRBD1,TRBV7-2,TGTGCCAGCAGCTTACCAGGGGGCGAGCAGTACTTC,CASSLPGGEQYF
TRBJ2-3,NA,NA,TRBV6-1,TGTGCCAGCGGGGCACTCCGCACAGATACGCAGTATTTT,CASGALRTDTQYF
TRBJ1-4,few,NA,TRBV7-2,TGTGCCAGCACCGGGGGCGGGACACTAACTAATGAAAAACTGTTTTTT,CASTGGGTLTNEKLFF
TRBJ2-3,many,NA,TRBV7-3,TGTGCCAGCAGCTTTACTAGGGCGTCAGATACGCAGTATTTT,CASSFTRASDTQYF
TRBJ2-6,NA,TRBD2,TRBV3-1,TGTGCCAGCAGCCACTCTAGCGGGGGTCTCTCTGGGGCCAACGTCCTGACTTTC,CASSHSSGGLSGANVLTF
TRBJ2-3,NA,TRBD2,TRBV4-3,TGCGCCTGCAGCCAAAGACCCAGCGGGGGGCTCGGCACAGATACGCAGTATTTT,CACSQRPSGGLGTDTQYF
TRBJ2-6,few,TRBD1,TRBV12-3/TRBV12-4,TGTGCCAGCAGTTTGGCAGGGGACAGTTATGGGGCCAACGTCCTGACTTTC,CASSLAGDSYGANVLTF
TRBJ1-1,NA,NA,TRBV10-3,TGTGCCAGCCAGGGTAGGGCTGAAGCTTTCTTT,CASQGRAEAFF
TRBJ1-4,NA,NA,TRBV4-3,TGCGCCAGCAGCCTTTCGCGCGCAACTAATGAAAAACTGTTTTTT,CASSLSRATNEKLFF
TRBJ1-5,NA,TRBD1,TRBV6-1,TGTGCCAGCGGAAAACAGGGGCTTTCCGATTATAGCAATCAGCCCCAGCATTTT,CASGKQGLSDYSNQPQHF
TRBJ2-1,few,NA,TRBV19,TGTGCCATCCCCGCGGGGAGCTTCAAAGCCATAAGCTCCTACAATGAGCAGTTCTTC,CAIPAGSFKAISSYNEQFF
TRBJ2-1,few,NA,TRBV10-3,TGTGCCATCAGTGAGTCGCTCCTCGGTGAGCAGTTCTTC,CAISESLLGEQFF
TRBJ2-2,NA,NA,TRBV5-1,TGCGCCAGCAGCTTGTGGGGTCTTGCCCCTCCGAACACCGGGGATCTGTTTTTT,CASSLWGLAPPNTGDLFF
TRBJ2-1,NA,TRBD1,TRBV6-1,TGTGCCAGCAGTGACGGACAGGGGGCCAATGAGCAGTTCTTC,CASSDGQGANEQFF
TRBJ1-6,NA,TRBD1,TRBV20-1,TGCAGTGCTAAAGGAGACGGACAGGCTCATTCACCCCTCCACTTT,CSAKGDGQAHSPLHF
TRBJ2-7,NA,NA,TRBV23-1,TGCGCCAGCAGTCAATCGGGCACCTCCTACGAGCAGTACTTC,CASSQSGTSYEQYF
TRBJ1-2,NA,TRBD1,TRBV5-6,TGTGCCAGCAGCTTCCTCGGTGCTTGGGACAGGGATGAAGGCTACACCTTC,CASSFLGAWDRDEGYTF
TRBJ2-3,NA,TRBD2,TRBV28,TGTGCCAGCAGTATGACTAGCGGGGCCCGCACAGATACGCAGTATTTT,CASSMTSGARTDTQYF
TRBJ2-7,few,TRBD1,TRBV4-2,TGTGCCAGCAGCCAAGAAAACCGACAGGGCCGCGAGCAGTACTTC,CASSQENRQGREQYF
TRBJ2-5,many,NA,TRBV7-7,TGTGCCAGCAGCGCTTGGAAGGAGACCCAGTACTTC,CASSAWKETQYF
TRBJ1-3,few,NA,TRBV18,TGTGCCAGCTCAGCACAGAGCTCTGGAAACACCATATATTTT,CASSAQSSGNTIYF
TRBJ1-6,many,NA,TRBV12-3/TRBV12-4,TGTGCCAGCAGTTACCTACAGGGAGAATCACCCCTCCACTTT,CASSYLQGESPLHF
TRBJ1-6,few,TRBD1,TRBV7-2,TGTGCCAGCAGCACCGGGACAGGGAGTTCACCCCTCCACTTT,CASSTGTGSSPLHF
TRBJ2-3,few,NA,TRBV9,TGTGCCAGCAGCGTAGTTCAGCCTAGCACAGATACGCAGTATTTT,CASSVVQPSTDTQYF
TRBJ2-4,few,TRBD1,TRBV7-2,TGTGCCAGCAGCCTAGGGGGCAGTACCAAAAACATTCAGTACTTC,CASSLGGSTKNIQYF
TRBJ2-1,NA,NA,TRBV4-2,TGTGCCAGCAGCCAAGGCCTTAATAGCGACGGGAGAGACAATGAGCAGTTCTTC,CASSQGLNSDGRDNEQFF
TRBJ1-5,NA,NA,TRBV9,TGTGCCAGCAGCCCAGAGGGGACTAGCAATCAGCCCCAGCATTTT,CASSPEGTSNQPQHF
TRBJ1-1,few,NA,TRBV29-1,TGCAGCGCCGTTGGGGGTCTCGAAGCTTTCTTT,CSAVGGLEAFF
TRBJ1-2,NA,NA,TRBV20-1,TGCAGTTGCCCCGTTCCGGGACAACGCGGCTACACCTTC,CSCPVPGQRGYTF
TRBJ2-3,many,TRBD2,TRBV14,TGTGCCAGTCGCCTAGCGGGGGATACGCAGTATTTT,CASRLAGDTQYF
TRBJ2-1,NA,NA,TRBV28,TGTGCCAGCAGTTTATGGTCCCTCGAGCAGTTCTTC,CASSLWSLEQFF
TRBJ2-7,many,NA,TRBV18,TGTGCCAGCTCACCGGCTGGGGCAGGGGTGTTGTACGAGCAGTACTTC,CASSPAGAGVLYEQYF
TRBJ2-5,many,NA,TRBV6-5,TGTGCCAGCAGTTACTCGTCCAGGGAAGAGACCCAGTACTTC,CASSYSSREETQYF
TRBJ1-2,NA,TRBD1,TRBV3-1,TGTGCCAGCAGCCAAATGGGACAGGGGTCCGGCTATGGCTACACCTTC,CASSQMGQGSGYGYTF